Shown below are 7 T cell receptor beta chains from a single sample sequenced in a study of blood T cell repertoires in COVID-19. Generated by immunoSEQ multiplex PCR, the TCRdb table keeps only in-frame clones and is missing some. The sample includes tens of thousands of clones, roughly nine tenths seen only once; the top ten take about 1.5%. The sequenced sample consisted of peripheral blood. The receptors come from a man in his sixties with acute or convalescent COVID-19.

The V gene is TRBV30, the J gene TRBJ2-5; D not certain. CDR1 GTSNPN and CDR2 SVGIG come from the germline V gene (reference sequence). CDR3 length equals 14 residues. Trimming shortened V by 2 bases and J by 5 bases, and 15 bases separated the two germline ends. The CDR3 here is CAWSKLPPRETQYF. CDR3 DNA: TGTGCCTGGAGTAAATTACCCCCCCGGGAGACCCAGTACTTC.

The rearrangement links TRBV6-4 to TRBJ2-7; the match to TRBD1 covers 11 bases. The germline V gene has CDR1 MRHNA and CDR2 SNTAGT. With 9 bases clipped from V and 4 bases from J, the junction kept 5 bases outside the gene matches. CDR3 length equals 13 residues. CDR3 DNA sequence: TGTGCCAGTAGCCGGGACAGGGGGTACGAGCAGTACTTC. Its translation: CASSRDRGYEQYF.

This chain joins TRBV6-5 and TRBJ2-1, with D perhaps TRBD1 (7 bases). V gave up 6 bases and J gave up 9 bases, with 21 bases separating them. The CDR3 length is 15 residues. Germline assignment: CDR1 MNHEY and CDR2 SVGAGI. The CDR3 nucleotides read TGTGCCAGCAGCAGGAGGGGGCTAGCCCTCGGTGAGCAGTTCTTC. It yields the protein CASSRRGLALGEQFF.

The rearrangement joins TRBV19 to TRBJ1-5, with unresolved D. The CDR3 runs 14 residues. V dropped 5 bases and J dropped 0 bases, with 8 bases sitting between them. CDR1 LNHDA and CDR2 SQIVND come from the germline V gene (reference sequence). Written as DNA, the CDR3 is TGTGCCAGTAGTCGCGCGGATAGCAATCAGCCCCAGCATTTT. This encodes CASSRADSNQPQHF.

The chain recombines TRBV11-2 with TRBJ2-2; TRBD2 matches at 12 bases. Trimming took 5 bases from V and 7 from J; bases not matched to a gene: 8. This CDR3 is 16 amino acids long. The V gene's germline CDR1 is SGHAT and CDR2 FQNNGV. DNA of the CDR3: TGTGCCAGCAGCCCTAGCGGGGGGGCCTTAGGCGGGGAGCTGTTTTTT. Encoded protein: CASSPSGGALGGELFF.

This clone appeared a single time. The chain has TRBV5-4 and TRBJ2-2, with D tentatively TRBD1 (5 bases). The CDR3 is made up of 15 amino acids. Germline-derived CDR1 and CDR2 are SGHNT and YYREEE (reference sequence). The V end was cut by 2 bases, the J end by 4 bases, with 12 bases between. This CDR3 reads CASSLFDRSTGELFF. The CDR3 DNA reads TGTGCCAGCAGCTTATTTGACAGATCCACCGGGGAGCTGTTTTTT.

CDR3 amino acids: CASSQGGQGNEKLFF. The CDR3 bases are TGTGCCAGCAGCCAAGGCGGACAGGGAAATGAAAAACTGTTTTTT. The rearrangement uses TRBV3-1 (or the pseudogene TRBV3-2) and TRBJ1-4, with 8 bases matching TRBD1. The CDR3 extends over 15 amino acids. The V gene's germline CDR1 is LGHDT and CDR2 YNNKEL (reference sequence). J was trimmed by 5 bases and V by 1 base; bases with no gene match: 3.